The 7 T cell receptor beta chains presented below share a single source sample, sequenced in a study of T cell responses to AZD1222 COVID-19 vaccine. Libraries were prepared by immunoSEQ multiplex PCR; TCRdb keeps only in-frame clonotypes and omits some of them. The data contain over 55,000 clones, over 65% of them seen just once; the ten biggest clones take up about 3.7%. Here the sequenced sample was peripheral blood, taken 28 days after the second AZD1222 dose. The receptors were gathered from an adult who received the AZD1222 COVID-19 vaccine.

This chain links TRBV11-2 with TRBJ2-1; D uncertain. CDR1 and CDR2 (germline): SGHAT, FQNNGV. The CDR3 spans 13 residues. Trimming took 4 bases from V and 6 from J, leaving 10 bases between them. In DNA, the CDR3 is TGTGCCAGCAGCTCACTTAGTAGCAATGAGCAGTTCTTC. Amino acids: CASSSLSSNEQFF.

The CDR3 coding sequence is TGTGCCAGCAGCCAAGAAATGGTGAACACTGAAGCTTTCTTT. Encoded protein: CASSQEMVNTEAFF. The rearrangement uses TRBV4-2 and TRBJ1-1, with D hard to call. V was shortened by 0 bases and J by 0 bases, with 5 bases between the two germline ends. Germline V lookup: CDR1 LGHNA, CDR2 YNFKEQ. The CDR3 is made up of 14 amino acids.

CDR3 sequence: CASSELRDLKNTGELFF. The CDR3 DNA reads as TGTGCCAGCAGTGAATTGAGGGACTTAAAAAACACCGGGGAGCTGTTTTTT. The V and J genes are TRBV2 and TRBJ2-2, with D perhaps matching TRBD2 (6 bases). V shed 2 bases and J shed 2 bases, with 15 bases lying between them. The CDR3 contains 17 residues. The germline V gene encodes CDR1 SNHLY and CDR2 FYNNEI.

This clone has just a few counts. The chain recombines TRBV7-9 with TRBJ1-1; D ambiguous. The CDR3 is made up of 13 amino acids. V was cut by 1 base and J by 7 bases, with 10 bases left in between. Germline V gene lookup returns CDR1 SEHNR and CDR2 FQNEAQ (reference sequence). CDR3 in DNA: TGTGCCAGCAGCTTAGGTCTCTACGGTGAAGCTTTCTTT. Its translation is CASSLGLYGEAFF.

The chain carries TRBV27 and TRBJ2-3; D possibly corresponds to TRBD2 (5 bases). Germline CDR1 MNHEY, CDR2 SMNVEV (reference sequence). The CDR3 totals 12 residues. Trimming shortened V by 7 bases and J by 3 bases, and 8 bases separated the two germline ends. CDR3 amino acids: CASMTGTDTQYF. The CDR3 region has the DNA TGTGCCAGCATGACGGGAACAGATACGCAGTATTTT.

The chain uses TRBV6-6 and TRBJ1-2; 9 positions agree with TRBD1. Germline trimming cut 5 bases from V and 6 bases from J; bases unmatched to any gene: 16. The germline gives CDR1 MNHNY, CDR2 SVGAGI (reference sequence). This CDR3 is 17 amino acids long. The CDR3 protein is CASSRGGLDRGRNGYTF. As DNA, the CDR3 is TGTGCCAGCAGTCGCGGCGGATTGGACAGGGGCAGGAATGGCTACACCTTC.

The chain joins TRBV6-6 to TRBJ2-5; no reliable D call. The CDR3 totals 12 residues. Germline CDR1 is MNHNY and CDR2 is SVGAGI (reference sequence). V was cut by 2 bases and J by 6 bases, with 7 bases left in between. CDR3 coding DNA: TGTGCCAGCAGTTACGGTTCTAAGACCCAGTACTTC. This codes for CASSYGSKTQYF.